This T cell receptor beta chain is from a study of radiotherapy plus CTLA-4 blockade in lung cancer. The V and J ends lost 6 bases and 7 bases respectively, with 15 bases between them. CDR1 and CDR2 (germline): MNHNY, SVGAGI (reference sequence). The CDR3 covers 13 residues. Profiling relied on immunoSEQ multiplex PCR, and the TCRdb table lists in-frame clones only, not all of them. Of 65,000 to 85,000 clones in the sample, just under 75% are singletons; the top ten hold 9.9%. V usage is TRBV6-6 and J usage is TRBJ2-5; D is unresolved. This specimen was peripheral blood, taken from a patient treated with radiotherapy plus ipilimumab. This receptor was taken from a human donor with non-small cell lung cancer whose response to radiotherapy plus ipilimumab could not be evaluated. CDR3 loop: CASRSDQFGTQYF. The CDR3 coding sequence is TGTGCCAGCAGAAGCGACCAGTTCGGGACCCAGTACTTC.